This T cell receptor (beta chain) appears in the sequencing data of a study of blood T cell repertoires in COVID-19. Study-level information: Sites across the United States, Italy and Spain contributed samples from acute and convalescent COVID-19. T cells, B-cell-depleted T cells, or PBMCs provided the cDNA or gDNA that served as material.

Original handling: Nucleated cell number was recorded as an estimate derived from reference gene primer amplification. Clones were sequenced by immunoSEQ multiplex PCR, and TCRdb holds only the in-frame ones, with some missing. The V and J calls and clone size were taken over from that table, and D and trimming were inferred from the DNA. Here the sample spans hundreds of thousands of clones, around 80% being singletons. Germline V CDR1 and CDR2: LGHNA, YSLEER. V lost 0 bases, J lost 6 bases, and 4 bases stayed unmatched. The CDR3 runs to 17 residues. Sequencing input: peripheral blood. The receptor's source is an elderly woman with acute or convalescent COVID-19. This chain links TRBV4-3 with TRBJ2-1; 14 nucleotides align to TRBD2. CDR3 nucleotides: TGCGCCAGCAGCCAAGATATAGGACTAGCGGGAGGCAATGAGCAGTTCTTC. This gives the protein CASSQDIGLAGGNEQFF.